The sequence of this T cell receptor beta chain was determined in a study of identical twins. The study, taken as a whole, reports: Interpretation of the results relied on cross-sectional statistical analysis and not on following the same donors. Twins shared out-of-frame alpha sequences with excess low generation probability.

This clonotype was seen ten or more times. Its target is unknown. TCRdb fed the 5' RACE reads into MiXCR, producing one record per CDR3 protein. The table has approximately 220,000 distinct CDR3 sequences, around 7.6% seen once. This CDR3 is 19 amino acids long. The trim removed 0 bases at V and 4 bases at J, leaving 11 bases unmatched. CDR1 is MGHRA, CDR2 YSYEKL, per germline. In addition, the sample was reused for a study of yellow fever vaccine responses in identical twins.

This chain uses TRBV4-1 with TRBJ2-2; 10 positions agree with TRBD2. Sample: CD8+ T cells sorted from blood. This receptor was identified in a woman younger than 35 in good health. Here the CDR3 DNA reads TGCGCCAGCAGCCAAGAAAGCTGGATAGCGGGAGGTAGCACCGGGGAGCTGTTTTTT. Its protein is CASSQESWIAGGSTGELFF.